This T cell receptor beta chain was recorded in a study of T cell responses to AZD1222 COVID-19 vaccine. Libraries were prepared by immunoSEQ multiplex PCR; TCRdb keeps only in-frame clonotypes and omits some of them. The sample yields about 140,000 clones, almost 90% seen once. The receptor comes from an adult in good health. Sequenced here: peripheral blood, sampled on day 0 of AZD1222 vaccination.

The CDR3 protein is CASSLASLRNTEAFF. CDR3 coding DNA: TGCGCCAGCAGCTTGGCTTCACTTAGGAACACTGAAGCTTTCTTT. V gene TRBV5-1 combines with J gene TRBJ1-1; D gene ambiguous. Between the trimmed V and J ends, which lost 0 bases and 1 base, there was a span of 10 bases. The germline V gene has CDR1 SGHRS and CDR2 YFSETQ. CDR3 size: 15 residues.